This TCR beta chain was retrieved from a study of T cell clusters in autoimmune cytopenias. Findings and caveats of the study: Clustering suggested that physiological T cell clusters were missing in primary autoimmune cytopenia patients.

This CDR3 is built from 15 residues. From germline, CDR1 is DFQATT and CDR2 SNEGSKA (reference sequence). TRB rearrangements were amplified by touch-down multiplex PCR with mixed TRB-A/B primers. TCRdb re-called the multiplex PCR reads; every CDR3 protein appears as one record, without DNA. The sample has about 1,100 distinct CDR3 sequences. TRB was amplified from 250 ng of peripheral blood genomic DNA per sample. With respect to this clonotype: Its target is unknown.

Sequenced sample: peripheral blood. The chain recombines TRBV20-1 with TRBJ2-7; TCRdb names TRBD1, which stays unverified in the absence of DNA. The source is a human donor with an autoimmune cytopenia or autoimmune hepatitis (not recorded which). CDR3 in amino acids: CSATNRGSDFYEQYF.